The next 7 T cell receptor beta chains were all read from a single sample in a study of blood T cell repertoires in COVID-19. Profiling relied on immunoSEQ multiplex PCR, and the TCRdb table lists in-frame clones only, not all of them. This sample has about 200,000 clones, with about 78% found just once. The sample taken for sequencing was peripheral blood. All receptors come from a woman aged 70-85 years with acute or convalescent COVID-19.

The CDR3 DNA reads TGTGCCAGCACGCTACAGGGAACTGGGGCCAACGTCCTGACTTTC. It encodes CASTLQGTGANVLTF. This rearrangement joins TRBV19 to TRBJ2-6; D is perhaps TRBD1 (6 bases). CDR3 length: 15 amino acids. Looked up from germline, CDR1 is LNHDA and CDR2 is SQIVND (reference sequence). The V end lost 9 bases, the J end lost 2 bases, and 14 bases lay between the germline ends.

The V call is TRBV29-1, the J call TRBJ1-4; unclear D gene. The V and J ends lost 5 bases and 7 bases respectively, with 17 bases between them. Germline V gives CDR1 SQVTM, CDR2 ANQGSEA. This CDR3 has 14 residues. The CDR3, as DNA: TGCAGCGTTTTCGGCTCCTTAGCGGGTGAAAAACTGTTTTTT. Translating it yields CSVFGSLAGEKLFF.

This clone was detected ten times or more. The gene calls are TRBV4-2 and TRBJ1-2, with D perhaps TRBD1 (6 bases). Germline-derived CDR1 and CDR2 are LGHNA and YNFKEQ. Trimming shortened V by 0 bases and J by 3 bases, and 8 bases separated the two germline ends. The CDR3 has 14 amino acids. The CDR3 loop reads CASSQDTGHYGYTF. Here the CDR3 DNA reads TGTGCCAGCAGCCAAGATACAGGGCACTATGGCTACACCTTC.

This sequence joins TRBV7-3 and TRBJ2-2; D is uncertain. The CDR3 has 13 residues. Between the trimmed V and J ends, which lost 0 bases and 13 bases, there was a span of 12 bases. Germline V gene lookup returns CDR1 SGHTA and CDR2 FQGTGA. In DNA, the CDR3 is TGTGCCAGCAGCTTAACGGGTCCCACGGGGCTGTTTTTT. This sequence encodes CASSLTGPTGLFF.

The chain's CDR3 is CASSSRGGDEKLFF. The CDR3 DNA sequence: TGTGCCAGCAGCTCTCGAGGGGGTGATGAAAAACTGTTTTTT. The J gene is TRBJ1-4, the V gene TRBV5-6, with D maybe TRBD1 (6 bases). Germline values: CDR1 SGHDT, CDR2 YYEEEE. CDR3 length: 14 residues. V lost 3 bases and J lost 6, with 12 bases in between.

V usage is TRBV19 and J usage is TRBJ1-2, with 9 bases lining up with TRBD1. J lost 4 bases, V lost 4 bases, and 7 bases had no gene match. This CDR3 has 15 residues. In germline, CDR1 is LNHDA, CDR2 SQIVND (reference sequence). Here the CDR3 DNA reads TGTGCCAGTAGTACCCAGGGACAGGGTGGCTATGGCTACACCTTC. Translation: CASSTQGQGGYGYTF.

The V and J genes are TRBV19 and TRBJ1-5, with 7 nucleotides matching TRBD1. This CDR3 contains 16 residues. V lost 4 bases to trimming and J lost 5 bases; unmatched junction nucleotides: 11. Per germline, CDR1 LNHDA and CDR2 SQIVND (reference sequence). The CDR3 loop is CASSNPGTEAHQPQHF. For the CDR3, the DNA is TGTGCCAGTAGTAACCCCGGGACAGAAGCCCATCAGCCCCAGCATTTT.